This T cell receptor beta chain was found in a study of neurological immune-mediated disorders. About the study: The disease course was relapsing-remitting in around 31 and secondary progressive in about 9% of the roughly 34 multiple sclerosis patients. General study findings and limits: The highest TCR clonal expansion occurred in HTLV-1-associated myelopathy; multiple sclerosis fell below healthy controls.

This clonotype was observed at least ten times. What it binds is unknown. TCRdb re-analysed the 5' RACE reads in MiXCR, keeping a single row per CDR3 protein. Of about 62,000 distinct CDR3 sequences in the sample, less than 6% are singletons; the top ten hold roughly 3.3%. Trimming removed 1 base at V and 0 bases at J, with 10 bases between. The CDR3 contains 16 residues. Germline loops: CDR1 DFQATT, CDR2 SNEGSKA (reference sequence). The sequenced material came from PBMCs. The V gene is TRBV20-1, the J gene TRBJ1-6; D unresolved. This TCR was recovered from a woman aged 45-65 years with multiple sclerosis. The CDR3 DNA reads TGCAGTGCTAGAGGTTCCACGAGCTCCTATAATTCACCCCTCCACTTT. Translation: CSARGSTSSYNSPLHF.